This T cell receptor beta chain was sequenced in a study of cytomegalovirus exposure and HLA in healthy donors. General study points: Exclusion applied to some V segments, including TRBV6-2 and TRBV6-3, as they were indistinguishable. Sequencing probably produced one cluster of sequence variants that were highly shared. The majority of CMV-associated TCR beta chains were reported as apparently HLA-restricted in a later analysis. Reported results showed that the classifier diagnosed cytomegalovirus status with high specificity and sensitivity.

On this clone itself: Its target is not known.

The PCR employed 60 Vbeta primers together with 13 Jbeta primers. Data came from immunoSEQ multiplex PCR; TCRdb stores just in-frame clones and leaves some out. The data show approximately 160,000 clones, roughly 64% seen once. Germline CDR1 reads MGHRA; CDR2 reads YSYEKL. This CDR3 has 17 residues. V shed 4 bases and J shed 5 bases, with 20 bases lying between them. The TCR originated in a woman aged 25 to 39 in good health and CMV-seropositive. The V call is TRBV4-1, the J call TRBJ2-2, with D uncertain. The material sequenced was PBMCs. CDR3 in DNA: TGCGCCAGCAGCCGTGGTCCGCCAATCGCAGCGACCGGGGAGCTGTTTTTT. Translation: CASSRGPPIAATGELFF.